The clone carrying this T cell receptor (beta chain) was counted at least ten times. This entry belongs to a study of human T cells and chemical hapten exposure. Study details: The use of 2% DPC on approximately 2 cm by approximately 2 cm of upper inner arm skin constituted sensitization.

TCRdb independently ran MiXCR on the RACE reads; one entry per CDR3 protein. The data show roughly 39,000 distinct CDR3 sequences, 9.5% to 15% seen once. This CDR3 has 14 amino acids. Per germline, CDR1 MNHEY and CDR2 SVGAGI. The V gene lost 0 bases and the J gene lost 5 bases, with 11 bases spanning the gap. Described time point: patch test 3, about 24 weeks after DPC sensitization. Treatment here: therapeutic diphenylcyclopropenone sensitization with weekly scalp DPC. Total RNA was extracted from unfractionated whole blood. The TCR comes from a woman in her thirties or forties with alopecia areata. Some clones in this sample may be carry-over from other donors' samples. The V and J genes are TRBV6-5 and TRBJ2-7; D gene ambiguous. The sample was whole blood, taken in connection with sensitization to the hapten diphenylcyclopropenone (DPC). CDR3 in DNA: TGTGCCAGCAGTTACTCCTCTAGGTTCCACGAGCAGTACTTC. As protein: CASSYSSRFHEQYF.